Below are 18 T cell receptor beta chains sequenced from a single sample in a study of TIL therapy for anti-PD-1-resistant metastatic lung cancer. Time point reported: pre-treatment sample, taken before nivolumab and TIL therapy. This was the immunoSEQ v3 assay. Libraries were prepared by immunoSEQ multiplex PCR; TCRdb keeps only in-frame clonotypes and omits some of them. Here the sample spans fewer than 65,000 clones, 80% to 90% being singletons. Material: blood, obtained at baseline. The receptors here all came from a person aged 25-85 years with non-small cell lung cancer.

V usage is TRBV3-1 (or the pseudogene TRBV3-2) and J usage is TRBJ1-3; D call uncertain. The germline V gene has CDR1 LGHDT and CDR2 YNNKEL (reference sequence). The CDR3 sequence is 15 residues long. Trimming removed 0 bases from V and 3 bases from J, with 9 bases in between. The CDR3 DNA sequence: TGTGCCAGCAGCCAAGACCCCCGGGTTGGAAACACCATATATTTT. Its protein is CASSQDPRVGNTIYF.

The chain links TRBV6-2 or TRBV6-3 to TRBJ2-1; possibly TRBD2 for D (6 bases). The CDR3 extends over 15 amino acids. V was cut by 2 bases and J by 7 bases, with 15 bases left in between. Looked up from germline, CDR1 is MNHEY and CDR2 is SVGEGT. CDR3 loop: CASSYHNRGKNEQFF. The DNA for the CDR3 is TGTGCCAGCAGTTACCATAACCGCGGGAAGAATGAGCAGTTCTTC.

The V gene is TRBV20-1, the J gene TRBJ2-7; tentatively, D is TRBD1 (5 bases). The germline CDR1 and CDR2 sequences are DFQATT and SNEGSKA (reference sequence). The CDR3 extends over 11 amino acids. V shed 6 bases and J shed 5 bases, with 11 bases lying between them. The CDR3 bases are TGCAGTGCGCACCAGGGTAACGAGCAGTACTTC. Translation: CSAHQGNEQYF.

This chain connects TRBV15 to TRBJ1-1, with no clear D. CDR3 length: 13 amino acids. V lost 0 bases and J 8 bases, leaving 10 bases between the germline ends. Germline values: CDR1 LNHNV, CDR2 YYDKDF (reference sequence). The CDR3 loop reads CATSRDNIREAFF. DNA for the CDR3: TGTGCCACCAGCAGAGATAATATTAGAGAAGCTTTCTTT.

The chain links TRBV29-1 to TRBJ2-5; D is undetermined. CDR1 and CDR2 (germline): SQVTM, ANQGSEA. Trimming shortened V by 4 bases and J by 1 base, and 1 base separated the two germline ends. The CDR3 sequence is 10 residues long. CDR3 region: CSVGQETQYF. The CDR3 DNA reads TGCAGCGTTGGCCAAGAGACCCAGTACTTC.

This clone was seen just once. CDR3 nucleotide sequence: TGTGCCAGCAAAACTCGCCGGGGTTATGGAAACACCATATATTTT. It is translated as CASKTRRGYGNTIYF. This sequence joins TRBV13 and TRBJ1-3; D is unresolved. Trimming removed 7 bases at V and 3 bases at J, with 16 bases between. The CDR3 length is 15 residues. In germline, CDR1 is PRHDT, CDR2 FYEKMQ (reference sequence).

The gene calls are TRBV7-8 and TRBJ1-1; D uncertain. The V end was cut by 5 bases, the J end by 6 bases, with 10 bases between. Germline values: CDR1 SGHVS, CDR2 FQNEAQ. The CDR3 spans 12 residues. The CDR3 coding sequence is TGTGCCAGCAGCCTTCGTCGGTCTGAAGCTTTCTTT. It yields the protein CASSLRRSEAFF. Full variable domain (rest looked up from reference TRBV7-8 and TRBJ1-1): GAGVSQSPRYKVAKRGQDVALRCDPISGHVSLFWYQQALGQGPEFLTYFQNEAQLDKSGLPSDRFFAERPEGSVSTLKIQRTQQEDSAVYLCASSLRRSEAFFGQGTRLTVV.

The chain is built from TRBV18 and TRBJ2-7; perhaps TRBD2 as D (5 bases). V shed 1 base and J shed 7 bases, with 11 bases lying between them. The CDR3 totals 13 residues. Germline CDR1 is KGHSH and CDR2 is LQKENI. The CDR3 spells CASSPRGEGEQYF. Written as DNA, the CDR3 is TGTGCCAGCTCACCACGGGGAGAGGGAGAGCAGTACTTC.

The V call is TRBV6-5, the J call TRBJ2-1; D remains ambiguous. This CDR3 comprises 13 residues. Between the trimmed V and J ends, which lost 0 bases and 7 bases, there was a span of 7 bases. Germline assignment: CDR1 MNHEY and CDR2 SVGAGI. CDR3: CASSYSWGNEQFF. The CDR3 DNA is TGTGCCAGCAGTTACTCATGGGGAAATGAGCAGTTCTTC.

The rearrangement joins TRBV11-2 to TRBJ2-1; maybe TRBD2 (5 bases). Germline V gives CDR1 SGHAT, CDR2 FQNNGV. The CDR3 spans 15 residues. The germline V and J ends were trimmed by 1 base and 1 base, with 8 bases remaining between them. The DNA for the CDR3 is TGTGCCAGCAGCTTAGCCCGGGGTTCCTACAATGAGCAGTTCTTC. Translating it yields CASSLARGSYNEQFF.

The chain combines TRBV7-6 with TRBJ2-1, with TRBD2 identical over 11 bases. The trim removed 0 bases at V and 4 bases at J, leaving 2 bases unmatched. The length of the CDR3 is 16 residues. Germline assignment: CDR1 SGHVS and CDR2 FNYEAQ. In DNA, the CDR3 is TGTGCCAGCAGCTTAGCGGCTAGCGGGGGGTACAATGAGCAGTTCTTC. Translation: CASSLAASGGYNEQFF. Full variable domain (remainder filled in from reference TRBV7-6 and TRBJ2-1): GAGVSQSPRYKVTKRGQDVALRCDPISGHVSLYWYRQALGQGPEFLTYFNYEAQQDKSGLPNDRFSAERPEGSISTLTIQRTEQRDSAMYRCASSLAASGGYNEQFFGPGTRLTVL.

The chain links TRBV13 to TRBJ2-5; weak D call: TRBD1 (6 bases). The CDR3 runs 13 residues. Germline V CDR1 and CDR2: PRHDT, FYEKMQ (reference sequence). V was clipped by 5 bases and J by 4 bases, with 11 bases between them. The DNA for the CDR3 is TGTGCCAGCAGCCCAACAGGGAGAGAGACCCAGTACTTC. As protein: CASSPTGRETQYF.

The V call is TRBV19, the J call TRBJ1-5; maybe TRBD1 (6 bases). The length of the CDR3 is 13 residues. The ends were cut back, 10 bases at V and 7 bases at J, with 17 bases in the middle. Germline CDR1 is LNHDA and CDR2 is SQIVND (reference sequence). The CDR3: CATLGGAEQPQHF. CDR3 nucleotide sequence: TGTGCCACCCTGGGGGGGGCGGAACAGCCCCAGCATTTT. The entire variable domain, with the rest obtained from reference TRBV19 and TRBJ1-5, is as follows: DGGITQSPKYLFRKEGQNVTLSCEQNLNHDAMYWYRQDPGQGLRLIYYSQIVNDFQKGDIAEGYSVSREKKESFPLTVTSAQKNPTAFYLCATLGGAEQPQHFGDGTRLSIL.

The chain couples TRBV4-1 to TRBJ2-7, with 8 positions matching TRBD1. The CDR3 totals 15 residues. V dropped 3 bases and J dropped 4; count of bases not matched to a gene: 8. Germline V lookup: CDR1 MGHRA, CDR2 YSYEKL. CDR3 nucleotides: TGCGCCAGCAGCCAGGCCGGGACAGGAGAATACGAGCAGTACTTC. The encoded protein is CASSQAGTGEYEQYF.

The rearrangement uses TRBV6-2 or TRBV6-3 and TRBJ2-1, with D perhaps TRBD2 (7 bases). Germline assignment: CDR1 MNHEY and CDR2 SVGEGT. The CDR3 has 18 residues. The V gene lost 2 bases and the J gene lost 6 bases, with 23 bases spanning the gap. DNA of the CDR3: TGTGCCAGCAGTTACCCAACGTCAGGGGCGGGAGCCCCCAATGAGCAGTTCTTC. This codes for CASSYPTSGAGAPNEQFF.

The chain employs TRBV7-2 and TRBJ2-2, with D possibly TRBD2 on 6 matching bases. Germline V gene sequence: CDR1 SGHTA, CDR2 FQGNSA. With 2 bases removed from V and 3 bases from J, the gap between germline ends came to 7 bases. The CDR3 is 14 residues long. CDR3 loop: CASSLSGDTGELFF. The CDR3 DNA reads as TGTGCCAGCAGCTTATCGGGGGACACCGGGGAGCTGTTTTTT.

The chain is built from TRBV7-6 and TRBJ2-5, with 8 bases aligning to TRBD2. Germline trimming cut 6 bases from V and 2 bases from J; bases unmatched to any gene: 5. This CDR3 region has 14 residues. Germline V lookup: CDR1 SGHVS, CDR2 FNYEAQ. The CDR3 bases are TGTGCCAGCAGTAGAGCGGGGGAGCAAGAGACCCAGTACTTC. This encodes CASSRAGEQETQYF.

J is TRBJ1-4 and V is TRBV24-1, with D hard to call. Germline CDR1 and CDR2: KGHDR and SFDVKD. CDR3 length equals 14 residues. V was pared by 3 bases and J by 8 bases, with 12 bases between. DNA for the CDR3: TGTGCCACCAGTGATGGGGTTTTAACGGAAAAACTGTTTTTT. This sequence encodes CATSDGVLTEKLFF.